A selection of T cell receptor beta chains follows, all from one sample in a study of response to subunit inactivated influenza vaccine. In TCRdb, the RT-PCR reads were re-called with MiXCR into one record per CDR3 protein. The data hold a few hundred thousand distinct CDR3 sequences, with 12% to 15% observed a single time. Material: PBMCs from blood, obtained 11 to 12 days after vaccination. The receptors were sampled from a man aged 45-65 years who received an inactivated influenza vaccine. Both conserved end residues are part of each CDR3. Each record gives: clone size, V gene, D gene, J gene, CDR3 DNA, CDR3 protein. The D gene is left open where the match is weak. Expanded clones are given a class, and other clones once, few, many or no size at all.

size: once; V: TRBV3-1; D: TRBD1; J: TRBJ2-1; DNA: TGTGCCAGCTCGGGACAGGATAACAATGAGCAGTTCTTC; CDR3: CASSGQDNNEQFF
size: few; V: TRBV3-1; D: TRBD1; J: TRBJ2-7; DNA: TGTGCCAGCAGCCAAATCCGGACAGGGTTCGAGCAGTACTTC; CDR3: CASSQIRTGFEQYF
size: few; V: TRBV15; D: NA; J: TRBJ2-7; DNA: TGTGCCACCAGCAGAGCAGGTAGGGGTTCGCTCGAGCAGTACTTC; CDR3: CATSRAGRGSLEQYF
size: NA; V: TRBV19; D: NA; J: TRBJ2-7; DNA: TGTGCCAGTAGTCGTAACAGGGCCTACGAGCAGTACTTC; CDR3: CASSRNRAYEQYF
size: NA; V: TRBV4-3; D: NA; J: TRBJ1-6; DNA: TGCGCCAGCAGCCAAGATTGGACAGCGACCGGTTCACCCCTCCACTTT; CDR3: CASSQDWTATGSPLHF
size: many; V: TRBV29-1; D: TRBD1; J: TRBJ2-7; DNA: TGCAGCGTTGGGACAGGTTTCTCCTACGAGCAGTACTTC; CDR3: CSVGTGFSYEQYF
size: NA; V: TRBV7-2; D: NA; J: TRBJ1-1; DNA: TGTGCCAGCAGCTTAGGGGCCCTACAGAACACTGAAGCTTTCTTT; CDR3: CASSLGALQNTEAFF
size: few; V: TRBV6-5; D: NA; J: TRBJ2-1; DNA: TGTGCCAGCAGTTACGGTCAGATCCCGAACAATGAGCAGTTCTTC; CDR3: CASSYGQIPNNEQFF
size: few; V: TRBV4-1; D: NA; J: TRBJ1-1; DNA: TGCGCCAGCAGCCGGGGTGACCTAATGGGAACTGAAGCTTTCTTT; CDR3: CASSRGDLMGTEAFF
size: few; V: TRBV10-3; D: NA; J: TRBJ2-2; DNA: TGTGCCATCACCCCGGTGTGGGGCGCGAACACCGGGGAGCTGTTTTTT; CDR3: CAITPVWGANTGELFF
size: few; V: TRBV7-9; D: TRBD1; J: TRBJ2-5; DNA: TGTGCCAGCAGCTCTGGTCAGGGGGCGAGAGAGACCCAGTACTTC; CDR3: CASSSGQGARETQYF
size: NA; V: TRBV3-1; D: TRBD2; J: TRBJ2-3; DNA: TGTGCCAGCAGCCCCGGCCAACTAGCGGGAGTTCAAGATACGCAGTATTTT; CDR3: CASSPGQLAGVQDTQYF
size: many; V: TRBV14; D: NA; J: TRBJ2-1; DNA: TGTGCCAGCAGCCAGGGGGGCAAGCAGTTCTTC; CDR3: CASSQGGKQFF
size: NA; V: TRBV30; D: NA; J: TRBJ1-1; DNA: TGTGCCTGGAGTGTCTATCCCGTGGCAGGGGCGAACATACGGAACACTGAAGCTTTCTTT; CDR3: CAWSVYPVAGANIRNTEAFF
size: few; V: TRBV5-6; D: NA; J: TRBJ2-1; DNA: TGTGCCAGTATGACTAACAATGAGCAGTTCTTC; CDR3: CASMTNNEQFF
size: NA; V: TRBV7-2; D: NA; J: TRBJ1-6; DNA: TGTGCCAGCAGCTTAATTCAGCTCGAGCGCTATAATTCACCCCTCCACTTT; CDR3: CASSLIQLERYNSPLHF
size: few; V: TRBV3-1; D: TRBD2; J: TRBJ2-7; DNA: TGTGCCAGCAGCCAAGAGTTCCGGGCTAGCGGGAGCTACGAGCAGTACTTC; CDR3: CASSQEFRASGSYEQYF
size: many; V: TRBV29-1; D: TRBD2; J: TRBJ2-3; DNA: TGCAGCGCTAGGGGACTAGCTGATAAAGGCACAGATACGCAGTATTTT; CDR3: CSARGLADKGTDTQYF
size: many; V: TRBV12-3/TRBV12-4; D: NA; J: TRBJ1-2; DNA: TGTGCCAGCTGGGACGATGGCTACACCTTC; CDR3: CASWDDGYTF
size: NA; V: TRBV5-1; D: TRBD2; J: TRBJ2-3; DNA: TGCGCCAGCAGCTTAGGGACTATTTGGGATACGCAGTATTTT; CDR3: CASSLGTIWDTQYF
size: few; V: TRBV19; D: TRBD2; J: TRBJ2-7; DNA: TGTGCCAGTAGTCCCGGGACTAGCGCAACCTACGAGCAGTACTTC; CDR3: CASSPGTSATYEQYF
size: NA; V: TRBV15; D: NA; J: TRBJ2-7; DNA: TGTGCCACCAGCAGGAGATCAGGGTACCTCTACGAGCAGTACTTC; CDR3: CATSRRSGYLYEQYF